This TCR beta chain was recorded in a study of identical twins. TCRdb re-analysed the 5' RACE reads in MiXCR, keeping a single row per CDR3 protein. This table has approximately 500,000 distinct CDR3 sequences, about 16% appearing once. Findings of the study overall: A partial confounding effect on zero-insertion analyses could come from invariant MAIT and iNKT cells.

This clonotype was counted at least ten times. Its target is not known. Germline values: CDR1 DFQATT, CDR2 SNEGSKA (reference sequence). V shed 7 bases and J shed 5 bases, with 9 bases lying between them. The CDR3 consists of 10 residues. These data also formed part of another study, on yellow fever vaccine responses in identical twins.

Sample: CD4+ T cells sorted from blood. This sequence originates from a woman under 30 in good health. The chain recombines TRBV20-1 with TRBJ2-7, with TRBD2 as a possible D gene (5 bases). CDR3 bases: TGCAGTGTTCGGGAAGACGAGCAGTACTTC. Its translation: CSVREDEQYF.